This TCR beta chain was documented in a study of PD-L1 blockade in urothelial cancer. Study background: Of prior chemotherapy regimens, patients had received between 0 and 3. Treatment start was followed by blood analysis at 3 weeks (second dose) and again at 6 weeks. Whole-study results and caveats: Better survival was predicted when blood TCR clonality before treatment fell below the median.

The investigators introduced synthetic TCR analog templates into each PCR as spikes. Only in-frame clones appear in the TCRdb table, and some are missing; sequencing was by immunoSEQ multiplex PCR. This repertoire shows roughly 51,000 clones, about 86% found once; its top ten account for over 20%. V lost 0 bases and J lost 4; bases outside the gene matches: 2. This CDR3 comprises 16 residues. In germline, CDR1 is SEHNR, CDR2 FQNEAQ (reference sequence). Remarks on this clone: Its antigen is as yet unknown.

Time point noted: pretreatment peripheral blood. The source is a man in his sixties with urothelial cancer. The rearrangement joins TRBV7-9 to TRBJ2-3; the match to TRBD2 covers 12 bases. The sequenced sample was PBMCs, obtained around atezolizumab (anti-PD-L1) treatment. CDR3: CASSLAASGRADTQYF. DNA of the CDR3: TGTGCCAGCAGCTTAGCGGCTAGCGGGAGGGCAGATACGCAGTATTTT.